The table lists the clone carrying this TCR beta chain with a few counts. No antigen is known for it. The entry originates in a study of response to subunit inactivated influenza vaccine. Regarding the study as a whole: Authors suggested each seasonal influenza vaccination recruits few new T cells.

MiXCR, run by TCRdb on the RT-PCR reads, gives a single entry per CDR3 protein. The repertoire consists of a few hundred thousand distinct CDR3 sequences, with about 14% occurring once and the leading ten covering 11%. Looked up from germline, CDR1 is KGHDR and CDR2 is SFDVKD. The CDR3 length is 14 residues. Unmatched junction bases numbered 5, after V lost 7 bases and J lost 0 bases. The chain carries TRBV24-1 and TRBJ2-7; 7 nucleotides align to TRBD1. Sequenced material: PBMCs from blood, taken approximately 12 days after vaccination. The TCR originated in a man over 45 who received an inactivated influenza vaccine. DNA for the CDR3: TGTGCCACCAGAGAGGACAGGAGCTCCTACGAGCAGTACTTC. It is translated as CATREDRSSYEQYF.